One sample yielded the 17 T cell receptor beta chains listed below, sequenced in a study of T-cell memory formation after mild COVID-19. TCRdb reanalysed the 5' RACE reads using MiXCR and keeps one entry per CDR3 protein. The profile shows 120,000 to 150,000 distinct CDR3 sequences, roughly 13% of them singletons. The sequenced sample consisted of PBMCs or a T cell subset sorted from them (not recorded which). Receptor source: an adult woman who had mild COVID-19 (a few samples of this study predate the infection). Cell type and time point are not known.

This clonotype showed up just a few times. The chain recombines TRBV4-1 with TRBJ2-6; D call uncertain. The ends were cut back, 3 bases at V and 0 bases at J, with 9 bases in the middle. Germline V gene sequence: CDR1 MGHRA, CDR2 YSYEKL. This CDR3 has 16 amino acids. The CDR3 region is CASSQNFHSGANVLTF. CDR3 in DNA: TGCGCCAGCAGCCAGAACTTTCACTCTGGGGCCAACGTCCTGACTTTC.

V gene TRBV4-1 combines with J gene TRBJ2-7, with 9 bases matching TRBD1. V was clipped by 4 bases and J by 2 bases; unmatched bases: 12. Germline CDR1 reads MGHRA; CDR2 reads YSYEKL. The CDR3 totals 17 residues. CDR3 in DNA: TGCGCCAGCAGCCCGACAGCCGGACAGGGGAACCCCTACGAGCAGTACTTC. Translating it yields CASSPTAGQGNPYEQYF.

This clonotype appeared a few times. The genes are TRBV24-1 and TRBJ1-1; possibly TRBD1 for D (5 bases). The CDR3 extends over 12 amino acids. Germline V gene data show CDR1 as KGHDR and CDR2 as SFDVKD. V was shortened by 7 bases and J by 6 bases, with 11 bases between the two germline ends. CDR3: CATRSEGPEAFF. CDR3 in DNA: TGTGCCACCAGATCAGAGGGGCCTGAAGCTTTCTTT.

This clonotype has a handful of counts. The chain joins TRBV13 to TRBJ2-3; D may be TRBD2 (6 bases). V lost 4 bases to trimming and J lost 5 bases, with 13 bases between them. The CDR3 is 14 residues long. Germline CDR1 PRHDT, CDR2 FYEKMQ (reference sequence). CDR3 coding DNA: TGTGCCAGCAGCTCTATGACTAGTTTAGATACGCAGTATTTT. This codes for CASSSMTSLDTQYF.

In its sample, this clonotype was seen a few times. The chain has TRBV2 and TRBJ2-7, with 7 bases fitting TRBD1. The CDR3 consists of 14 residues. CDR1 is SNHLY, CDR2 FYNNEI, per germline. Germline trimming cut 6 bases from V and 2 bases from J; bases unmatched to any gene: 7. The CDR3 sequence: CASSYRQGTYEQYF. DNA of the CDR3: TGTGCCAGCAGCTACCGACAGGGCACCTACGAGCAGTACTTC.

This chain links TRBV15 with TRBJ2-1; 7 bases agree with TRBD2. Germline values: CDR1 LNHNV, CDR2 YYDKDF (reference sequence). V shed 0 bases, J shed 14 bases, and the junction held 7 bases outside the gene matches. This CDR3 has 13 amino acids. The CDR3 sequence is CATSRDLTSEEFF. CDR3 DNA sequence: TGTGCCACCAGCAGAGATCTCACTAGCGAGGAGTTCTTC.

This chain joins TRBV27 and TRBJ1-1; D is unclear. CDR1 and CDR2 from the germline V gene are MNHEY and SMNVEV (reference sequence). This CDR3 has 15 residues. V lost 0 bases and J lost 0, with 8 bases in between. The CDR3 DNA is TGTGCCAGCAGTTTATCATTCCAAATGAACACTGAAGCTTTCTTT. Its protein is CASSLSFQMNTEAFF.

This clonotype occurred many times. The J gene is TRBJ2-3, the V gene TRBV4-2; D is uncertain. From germline, CDR1 is LGHNA and CDR2 YNFKEQ. Between the trimmed V and J ends, which lost 1 base and 4 bases, there was a span of 9 bases. The CDR3 loop spans 14 amino acids. The CDR3, as DNA: TGTGCCAGCAGCCAAGCCGATCCCCCAGATACGCAGTATTTT. Protein product: CASSQADPPDTQYF.

This clonotype appeared a few times. The chain recombines TRBV7-9 with TRBJ1-1; 7 bases match TRBD1. The CDR3 sequence is 15 residues long. Trimming at V came to 5 bases and at J to 3 bases, leaving 9 bases not matched to a gene. CDR1 and CDR2 (germline): SEHNR, FQNEAQ (reference sequence). CDR3 loop: CASSHFDRADTEAFF. CDR3 sequence (DNA): TGTGCCAGCAGCCATTTCGACAGGGCGGACACTGAAGCTTTCTTT.

V usage is TRBV19 and J usage is TRBJ1-2; maybe TRBD1 (6 bases). The CDR3 extends over 13 amino acids. The germline V and J ends were trimmed by 3 bases and 6 bases, with 11 bases remaining between them. Germline values: CDR1 LNHDA, CDR2 SQIVND (reference sequence). CDR3 in amino acids: CASSIPGADGYTF. CDR3 sequence (DNA): TGTGCCAGTAGTATCCCGGGGGCGGATGGCTACACCTTC.

The chain joins TRBV9 to TRBJ1-5; D possibly corresponds to TRBD1 (5 bases). Germline CDR1 reads SGDLS; CDR2 reads YYNGEE. Trimming cost V 4 bases and J 5 bases, with 16 bases left between them. The CDR3 spans 15 residues. Written as DNA, the CDR3 is TGTGCCAGCAGCCCCACCGGGGCAAAGGATCAGCCCCAGCATTTT. Its protein is CASSPTGAKDQPQHF.

In this sample, this clonotype turned up once. Germline and junction disagree at one end, which may indicate a read error. The chain uses TRBV7-7 and TRBJ2-5, with D maybe TRBD2 (5 bases). The length of the CDR3 is 12 residues. CDR1 is SSHAT and CDR2 is FNYEAQ in the germline V gene (reference sequence). CDR3 nucleotide sequence: TGTGCTAGCAGCGAAGGGAGCGGGACCCAGTACTTC. The encoded protein is CASSEGSGTQYF.

The chain uses TRBV5-5 and TRBJ1-2, with a possible D match to TRBD1 (5 bases). The CDR3 is 21 amino acids. V dropped 0 bases and J dropped 4 bases, with 31 bases sitting between them. The V gene's germline CDR1 is SGHKS and CDR2 YYEKEE (reference sequence). The DNA of the CDR3 is TGTGCCAGCAGCTTGGGAGTCCGGATCGCTGGCCTATCCGGGACCCCCTATGGCTACACCTTC. As protein: CASSLGVRIAGLSGTPYGYTF. Variable domain in full (rest from reference TRBV5-5 and TRBJ1-2): DAGVTQSPTHLIKTRGQQVTLRCSPISGHKSVSWYQQVLGQGPQFIFQYYEKEERGRGNFPDRFSARQFPNYSSELNVNALLLGDSALYLCASSLGVRIAGLSGTPYGYTFGSGTRLTVV.

The chain is built from TRBV20-1 and TRBJ2-1; 8 nucleotides agree with TRBD2. V gave up 3 bases and J gave up 4 bases; unmatched junction bases: 11. Looked up from germline, CDR1 is DFQATT and CDR2 is SNEGSKA (reference sequence). The CDR3 has 16 amino acids. The CDR3 here is CSASLLPGGGYNEQFF. The CDR3 DNA reads TGCAGTGCTAGTCTTCTTCCCGGGGGGGGTTACAATGAGCAGTTCTTC.

This rearrangement joins TRBV11-2 to TRBJ2-7; D unresolved. V was trimmed by 2 bases and J by 2 bases, leaving 10 bases between them. This CDR3 is 14 amino acids long. Germline V gene sequence: CDR1 SGHAT, CDR2 FQNNGV. CDR3 region: CASSLMGPTYEQYF. The CDR3 DNA reads TGTGCCAGCAGCTTAATGGGCCCCACCTACGAGCAGTACTTC.

This clonotype came up a few times. The CDR3, as DNA: TGTGCCAGCAGCCAAGATCGGACACTAGGGGACCAAGAGACCCAGTACTTC. Amino acid sequence: CASSQDRTLGDQETQYF. The chain combines TRBV4-2 with TRBJ2-5; possibly TRBD1 or TRBD2 for D (5 bases each). The CDR3 has 17 residues. Trimming pared 0 bases from V and 0 bases from J, leaving 14 bases between. Germline V gene lookup returns CDR1 LGHNA and CDR2 YNFKEQ.

This rearrangement joins TRBV5-1 to TRBJ2-1, with D perhaps being TRBD1 or TRBD2 (5 bases each). CDR3 length: 17 amino acids. V was cut by 1 base and J by 5 bases, with 19 bases left in between. The germline V gene encodes CDR1 SGHRS and CDR2 YFSETQ. As DNA, the CDR3 is TGCGCCAGCAGCTTGTACGGGACGGGCACGGGTAACAATGAGCAGTTCTTC. Encoded protein: CASSLYGTGTGNNEQFF.